This T cell receptor (beta chain) comes out of a study of shared clonotypes between healthy human individuals. Study-wide points: Exclusively blood specimens were collected; tissue repertoires likely differ.

The study ran the assay at deep level. Only in-frame clones appear in the TCRdb table, and some are missing; sequencing was by immunoSEQ multiplex PCR. This sample yields more than 2 million clones, of which almost 96% are seen a single time; 0.1% to 0.15% belongs to the top ten. Looked up from germline, CDR1 is GTSNPN and CDR2 is SVGIG (reference sequence). Trimming removed 5 bases from V and 5 bases from J, with 9 bases in between. CDR3 size: 11 residues. A note on this clone: Antigen unknown.

The specimen was naive CD4+ T cells sorted from blood. The subset was: CD45RA+ positively selected. The TCR comes from a young man in good health. The V gene is TRBV30, the J gene TRBJ2-5; D call uncertain. CDR3 residues: CAWRIKETQYF. The CDR3 DNA is TGTGCCTGGCGCATAAAGGAGACCCAGTACTTC.